A selection of T cell receptor beta chains follows, all from one sample in a study of read filtering for tumor transcriptome and immune sequencing. TCRdb reanalysed the reads using MiXCR and keeps one entry per CDR3 protein. The sample consists of tens of thousands of distinct CDR3 sequences, under 25% of them appearing once. The source material was a population of CD138-negative cells sorted from bone marrow. These receptors were collected from a donor aged 40 or older with multiple myeloma. Both conserved end residues are part of each CDR3. The D gene is left open where the match is weak. The listing skips clone size in some rows; elsewhere it reads once, few, many or a size class.

size: NA
D: NA
V: TRBV18
J: TRBJ1-2
length: 12
CDR3: CARSPDGYGYTF
DNA: TGTGCCCGCTCACCGGACGGCTACGGCTACACCTTC

size: NA
D: NA
V: TRBV14
J: TRBJ1-4
length: 15
CDR3: CAISQGYRETEKLFF
DNA: TGTGCCATCAGCCAAGGCTACAGGGAAACTGAAAAACTGTTTTTT

size: many
D: TRBD2
V: TRBV15
J: TRBJ2-3
length: 16
CDR3: CATSPISGGVTDTQYF
DNA: TGTGCCACCAGCCCAATTAGCGGGGGGGTCACAGATACGCAGTATTTT

size: many
D: NA
V: TRBV18
J: TRBJ2-3
length: 13
CDR3: CASSPPSADTQYF
DNA: TGTGCCAGCTCACCTCCTAGCGCAGATACGCAGTATTTT

size: NA
D: TRBD2
V: TRBV5-1
J: TRBJ2-5
length: 15
CDR3: CASSSLAGGQETQYF
DNA: TGCGCCAGCAGCTCTCTAGCGGGGGGCCAAGAGACCCAGTACTTC

size: few
D: NA
V: TRBV28
J: TRBJ1-1
length: 11
CDR3: CASSGVSEAFF
DNA: TGTGCCAGCAGTGGTGTCTCTGAAGCTTTCTTT

size: many
D: NA
V: TRBV7-8
J: TRBJ2-6
length: 13
CDR3: CASSLRQANVLTF
DNA: TGTGCCAGCAGCTTAAGACAAGCCAACGTCCTGACTTTC

size: few
D: NA
V: TRBV5-1
J: TRBJ2-5
length: 14
CDR3: CASSLLLGEEAQYF
DNA: TGCGCCAGCAGCTTGTTACTTGGCGAAGAGGCCCAGTACTTC

size: many
D: TRBD2
V: TRBV5-1
J: TRBJ2-5
length: 15
CDR3: CASSLTSGGQETQYF
DNA: TGCGCCAGCAGCCTCACTAGCGGGGGCCAAGAGACCCAGTACTTC

size: many
D: TRBD1
V: TRBV6-5
J: TRBJ1-5
length: 15
CDR3: CASSYSGTEPRPQHF
DNA: TGTGCCAGCAGTTACTCCGGGACAGAGCCTCGTCCCCAGCATTTT

size: many
D: NA
V: TRBV29-1
J: TRBJ2-5
length: 13
CDR3: CSVPLPGQETQYF
DNA: TGCAGCGTCCCACTGCCTGGCCAAGAGACCCAGTACTTC

size: many
D: NA
V: TRBV2
J: TRBJ1-5
length: 13
CDR3: CASSEDGFQPQHF
DNA: TGTGCCAGCAGTGAAGATGGGTTCCAGCCCCAGCATTTT

size: many
D: NA
V: TRBV13
J: TRBJ2-7
length: 15
CDR3: CASSLRDRGPYEQYF
DNA: TGTGCCAGCAGCTTGAGGGACCGGGGCCCCTACGAGCAGTACTTC

size: many
D: NA
V: TRBV6-1
J: TRBJ2-3
length: 15
CDR3: CATLLGPGRTDTQYF
DNA: TGTGCCACCTTACTAGGCCCAGGACGAACAGATACGCAGTATTTT

size: many
D: TRBD1
V: TRBV10-1
J: TRBJ2-1
length: 16
CDR3: CASSGSDRGSYNEQFF
DNA: TGCGCCAGCAGTGGATCGGACAGGGGCTCCTACAATGAGCAGTTCTTC

size: once
D: NA
V: TRBV11-1
J: TRBJ1-1
length: 14
CDR3: CASSLAGQLTEAFF
DNA: TGTGCTAGCAGCTTGGCGGGACAACTCACTGAAGCTTTCTTT

size: many
D: TRBD1
V: TRBV28
J: TRBJ1-4
length: 11
CDR3: CASSGTDELFF
DNA: TGTGCCAGCTCCGGGACAGACGAACTGTTTTTT

size: many
D: TRBD1
V: TRBV14
J: TRBJ1-1
length: 14
CDR3: CASSQLDRLTEAFF
DNA: TGTGCCAGCAGCCAATTGGACAGGCTGACTGAAGCTTTCTTT

size: few
D: NA
V: TRBV7-6
J: TRBJ2-2
length: 13
CDR3: CASGGTVPGELFF
DNA: TGTGCCAGCGGAGGGACGGTCCCCGGGGAGCTGTTTTTT

size: many
D: TRBD1
V: TRBV27
J: TRBJ2-7
length: 14
CDR3: CASSAGTGAYEQYF
DNA: TGTGCCAGCAGTGCCGGGACAGGAGCCTACGAGCAGTACTTC

size: many
D: TRBD1
V: TRBV7-9
J: TRBJ2-2
length: 18
CDR3: CASTVGFGTGVNTGELFF
DNA: TGTGCCAGCACCGTTGGGTTCGGGACAGGGGTGAACACCGGGGAGCTGTTTTTT

size: NA
D: TRBD2
V: TRBV11-2
J: TRBJ2-5
length: 16
CDR3: CASSSVKSGGGETQYF
DNA: TGTGCCAGCAGCTCGGTGAAGTCGGGGGGAGGAGAGACCCAGTACTTC

size: many
D: TRBD2
V: TRBV20-1
J: TRBJ2-5
length: 16
CDR3: CSARRARGELLETQYF
DNA: TGCAGTGCTAGAAGGGCGCGGGGGGAACTTCTAGAGACCCAGTACTTC

size: few
D: NA
V: TRBV24-1
J: TRBJ2-2
length: 12
CDR3: CATSDWGGELFF
DNA: TGTGCCACCAGTGATTGGGGCGGGGAGCTGTTTTTT

size: many
D: TRBD1
V: TRBV2
J: TRBJ1-1
length: 13
CDR3: CASSDYRGRKAFF
DNA: TGTGCCAGCAGTGACTACAGGGGGCGGAAGGCTTTCTTT

size: many
D: NA
V: TRBV29-1
J: TRBJ2-5
length: 12
CDR3: CSVGAAQETQYF
DNA: TGCAGCGTTGGGGCAGCACAAGAGACCCAGTACTTC

size: many
D: TRBD1
V: TRBV29-1
J: TRBJ2-3
length: 15
CDR3: CSAGDGQGVTDTQYF
DNA: TGCAGCGCTGGAGATGGACAGGGTGTCACAGATACGCAGTATTTT

size: many
D: NA
V: TRBV6-1
J: TRBJ2-7
length: 15
CDR3: CASTDAHGRSYEQYF
DNA: TGTGCCAGCACCGACGCCCACGGCCGCTCCTACGAGCAGTACTTC

size: many
D: NA
V: TRBV7-9
J: TRBJ1-1
length: 13
CDR3: CASTRVVNTEAFF
DNA: TGTGCCAGCACGCGAGTGGTGAACACTGAAGCTTTCTTT

size: many
D: NA
V: TRBV20-1
J: TRBJ2-3
length: 14
CDR3: CSATGRSQRDTQYF
DNA: TGCAGTGCTACGGGACGAAGCCAGAGGGATACGCAGTATTTT

size: many
D: TRBD1
V: TRBV20-1
J: TRBJ1-5
length: 15
CDR3: CSARAGGTANQPQHF
DNA: TGCAGTGCTAGAGCAGGGGGGACAGCAAATCAGCCCCAGCATTTT

size: many
D: NA
V: TRBV9
J: TRBJ2-1
length: 13
CDR3: CASSVASHNEQFF
DNA: TGTGCCAGCAGCGTAGCTTCTCATAATGAGCAGTTCTTC

size: NA
D: NA
V: TRBV6-2/TRBV6-3
J: TRBJ2-3
length: 13
CDR3: CASRSHSTDTQYF
DNA: TGTGCCAGCAGATCCCACAGCACAGATACGCAGTATTTT

size: NA
D: NA
V: TRBV7-9
J: TRBJ1-5
length: 14
CDR3: CASSSRDTHQPQHF
DNA: TGTGCCAGCAGCTCCAGGGATACCCATCAGCCCCAGCATTTT

size: NA
D: NA
V: TRBV2
J: TRBJ2-3
length: 13
CDR3: CASKDGGTDTQYF
DNA: TGTGCCAGCAAGGACGGCGGGACAGATACGCAGTATTTT